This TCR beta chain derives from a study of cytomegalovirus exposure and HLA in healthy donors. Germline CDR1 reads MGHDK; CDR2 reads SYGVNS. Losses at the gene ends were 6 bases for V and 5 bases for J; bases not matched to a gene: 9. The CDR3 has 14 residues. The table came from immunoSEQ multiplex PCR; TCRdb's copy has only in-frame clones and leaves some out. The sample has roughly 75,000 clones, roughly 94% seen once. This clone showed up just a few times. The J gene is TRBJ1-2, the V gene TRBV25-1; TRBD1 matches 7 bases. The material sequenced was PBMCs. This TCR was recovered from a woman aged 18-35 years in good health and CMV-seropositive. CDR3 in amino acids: CASSPTGLGYGYTF. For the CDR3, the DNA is TGTGCCAGCAGCCCGACAGGGTTAGGTTATGGCTACACCTTC.